The 9 T cell receptor beta chains in this list originate from one sample, sequenced in a study of breast tumors, draining lymph nodes, adjacent tissues. TCRdb fed the multiplex PCR reads into MiXCR, producing one record per CDR3 protein. The sample has approximately 300,000 distinct CDR3 sequences; roughly 30% are singletons. Samples came from axillary lymph nodes draining the breast cancer. Sequenced input: axillary lymph node tissue. These receptors were collected from a female donor with breast cancer. Some clones in this sample may be carry-over from other donors' samples.

This clonotype was picked up many times. The chain recombines TRBV20-1 with TRBJ2-3; 8 bases align to TRBD2. The CDR3 totals 15 residues. CDR1 and CDR2 from the germline V gene are DFQATT and SNEGSKA (reference sequence). V was pared by 6 bases and J by 4 bases, with 12 bases of the junction left unmatched. Written as DNA, the CDR3 is TGCAGTGCCCTTGGTGTAGCGGGACGCGCAGATACGCAGTATTTT. Residues: CSALGVAGRADTQYF.

With regard to this clonotype: A much larger clone lies one base from this, so it may be a read error. The chain couples TRBV6-1 to TRBJ2-1; TRBD2 matches at 9 bases. In germline, CDR1 is MNHNS, CDR2 SASEGT. This CDR3 contains 15 residues. The CDR3 DNA reads TGTGCCAGCAGTGAAGCCACTAGCGGGCGTAATGAGCAGCTCTTC. It codes for CASSEATSGRNEQLF.

V gene TRBV4-1 combines with J gene TRBJ2-1; TRBD2 aligns across 16 bases. Per the germline V gene, CDR1 is MGHRA and CDR2 is YSYEKL. V lost 6 bases and J lost 7; bases outside the gene matches: 12. The CDR3 is 18 residues long. In nucleotides, the CDR3 is TGCGCCAGCAGACCCCTCGCCGGGACTAGCGGGAGGGATAATGAGCAGTTCTTC. This encodes CASRPLAGTSGRDNEQFF.

The rearrangement links TRBV6-1 to TRBJ2-7; 9 positions agree with TRBD2. CDR1 and CDR2 (germline): MNHNS, SASEGT. V lost 2 bases, J lost 6 bases, and 11 bases stayed unmatched. The CDR3 spans 16 residues. CDR3 bases: TGTGCCAGCAGTGAACATCCGGGAGCGGGGGGCGGCGAGCAGTACTTC. This gives the protein CASSEHPGAGGGEQYF.

About this clonotype: This may be a read error: a much more frequent sequence differs by one nucleotide. V is TRBV19 and J is TRBJ2-5, with D perhaps TRBD2 (5 bases). The CDR3 contains 17 residues. CDR1 and CDR2 from the germline V gene are LNHDA and SQIVND (reference sequence). V lost 3 bases and J 0 bases, leaving 17 bases between the germline ends. CDR3 DNA: TGTGCCAGTAGTATTTTCAGAGGGTCTGGGGACCAAGAGACCCAGTACTTC. The encoded protein is CASSIFRGSGDQETQYF.

As to this clonotype: The germline gene is not matched at one end of the junction; a read error may be the cause. J is TRBJ1-1 and V is TRBV20-1, with D perhaps matching TRBD1 (6 bases). In germline, CDR1 is DFQATT, CDR2 SNEGSKA (reference sequence). This CDR3 region has 13 residues. The CDR3 DNA is TGTGCCAGCTCGCCGACAGGGAACACTGAAGCTTTCTTT. It translates to CASSPTGNTEAFF.

This clonotype was seen a single time. A much larger clone lies a single base off, so this may be a read error. V gene TRBV5-4 combines with J gene TRBJ2-5; no clear D gene. Germline values: CDR1 SGHNT, CDR2 YYREEE (reference sequence). Trimming cost V 4 bases and J 2 bases, with 21 bases left between them. This CDR3 is 17 amino acids long. CDR3 sequence: CASSPEGRPTLQETQYF. As DNA, the CDR3 is TGTGCCAGCAGCCCCGAAGGTAGACCTACCTTACAAGAGACCCAGTACTTC. Using reference TRBV5-4 and TRBJ2-5 for the parts outside the CDR3, the full variable domain is ETGVTQSPTHLIKTRGQQVTLRCSSQSGHNTVSWYQQALGQGPQFIFQYYREEENGRGNFPPRFSGLQFPNYSSELNVNALELDDSALYLCASSPEGRPTLQETQYFGPGTRLLVL.

This clonotype was counted at least ten times. V usage is TRBV11-2 and J usage is TRBJ2-5; 9 bases agree with TRBD2. Losses at the gene ends were 5 bases for V and 5 bases for J; bases not matched to a gene: 12. This CDR3 is built from 16 residues. Germline V gene sequence: CDR1 SGHAT, CDR2 FQNNGV. The CDR3 protein is CASSPRRLAVGETQYF. In nucleotides, the CDR3 is TGTGCCAGCAGCCCACGGCGACTAGCGGTTGGGGAGACCCAGTACTTC.

The chain recombines TRBV28 with TRBJ1-3; no clear D. V was pared by 3 bases and J by 0 bases, with 15 bases between. Germline assignment: CDR1 MDHEN and CDR2 SYDVKM. The CDR3 covers 17 residues. In DNA form, the CDR3 reads TGTGCCAGCAGTTTTTCGTACCTCAAGATCTCTGGAAACACCATATATTTT. Its translation: CASSFSYLKISGNTIYF.